These 9 T cell receptor beta chains share one sample of origin, sequenced in a study of OX40 agonist ivuxolimab in advanced cancers. Here immunoSEQ multiplex PCR was the method, and the copy in TCRdb shows in-frame clones only, minus some. The sample carries about 58,000 clones, about four fifths recorded once. Sample: CD4+ or CD8+ T cells sorted from blood, taken in a trial of the OX40 agonist ivuxolimab. The receptors come from an adult with an advanced solid tumor such as melanoma, head and neck, liver or kidney cancer.

The chain couples TRBV7-6 to TRBJ2-5; 11 bases align to TRBD2. The germline CDR1 and CDR2 sequences are SGHVS and FNYEAQ. The ends lost 4 bases at V and 5 bases at J; junction bases unmatched: 6. The CDR3 length is 15 residues. In DNA, the CDR3 is TGTGCCAGCAGCTCCCGACTAGCGGGATCCGAGACCCAGTACTTC. It is translated as CASSSRLAGSETQYF.

The chain carries TRBV6-1 and TRBJ1-5, with 8 nucleotides matching TRBD1. CDR1 is MNHNS, CDR2 SASEGT, per germline. V dropped 2 bases and J dropped 2; count of bases not matched to a gene: 2. The CDR3 is 15 amino acids. The CDR3 DNA reads TGTGCCAGCAGTGAACAGGGGGCCGGCAATCAGCCCCAGCATTTT. Encoded protein: CASSEQGAGNQPQHF.

This clone was detected a few times. The chain links TRBV18 to TRBJ1-2; D not certain. Germline assignment: CDR1 KGHSH and CDR2 LQKENI. The CDR3 sequence is 13 residues long. Trimming removed 4 bases from V and 4 bases from J, with 10 bases in between. This chain's CDR3 is CASSLQDGYGYTF. Here the CDR3 DNA reads TGTGCCAGCTCACTCCAAGACGGCTATGGCTACACCTTC.

The rearrangement joins TRBV6-5 to TRBJ2-7; D may match TRBD1 or TRBD2 (5 bases each). V lost 10 bases and J 2 bases, leaving 15 bases between the germline ends. Looked up from germline, CDR1 is MNHEY and CDR2 is SVGAGI. This CDR3 has 13 residues. In DNA form, the CDR3 reads TGTGCCATCCGGGGCCGAGGAGCCTACGAGCAGTACTTC. Translated: CAIRGRGAYEQYF.

This sequence joins TRBV18 and TRBJ2-2; D call uncertain. The CDR3 runs to 13 residues. V was cut by 3 bases and J by 5 bases, with 7 bases left in between. CDR1 and CDR2 (germline): KGHSH, LQKENI. CDR3 DNA sequence: TGTGCCAGCTCACCTCTCAAAACCGGGGAGCTGTTTTTT. Translating gives CASSPLKTGELFF.

This chain links TRBV27 with TRBJ1-4; a weak D match, TRBD1 (6 bases). From germline, CDR1 is MNHEY and CDR2 SMNVEV (reference sequence). Trimming left V 8 bases short and J 0 bases short, with 10 bases between. CDR3 length: 14 amino acids. The CDR3 nucleotides read TGTGCCAGCGGGACACCCGCAACTAATGAAAAACTGTTTTTT. It codes for CASGTPATNEKLFF.

This clone was seen a single time. The V gene is TRBV7-3, the J gene TRBJ2-1; possible D gene TRBD1, 5 bases. Germline V gene sequence: CDR1 SGHTA, CDR2 FQGTGA. Trimming cost V 2 bases and J 5 bases, with 7 bases left between them. CDR3 length: 13 residues. The CDR3 sequence is CASSLADNNEQFF. CDR3 DNA: TGTGCCAGCAGCTTAGCGGACAACAATGAGCAGTTCTTC.

The rearrangement joins TRBV10-3 to TRBJ1-2; perhaps TRBD1 as D (5 bases). Trimming stripped 10 bases from V and 8 bases from J, with 26 bases between. Germline-derived CDR1 and CDR2 are ENHRY and SYGVKD. The CDR3 spans 15 residues. The CDR3 region is CATRDDLSPLSGYTF. The CDR3 DNA sequence: TGTGCCACCAGGGACGATCTCAGCCCCCTGTCCGGCTACACCTTC.

The V call is TRBV19, the J call TRBJ2-2, with 7 bases that match TRBD1. CDR1 LNHDA and CDR2 SQIVND come from the germline V gene (reference sequence). CDR3 size: 13 residues. The ends lost 4 bases at V and 6 bases at J; junction bases unmatched: 2. The CDR3 DNA sequence: TGTGCCAGTAGTACCCAGGGGGCCGGGGAGCTGTTTTTT. This codes for CASSTQGAGELFF.